Listed below are T cell receptor beta chains from one sample, sequenced in a study of T cells in localized non-small cell lung cancer. TCRdb keeps only in-frame clones here, not all; method: immunoSEQ multiplex PCR. The data show approximately 3,200 clones, with about 30% seen just once and 13% to 15% held by the top ten. Sequenced material: lung tumor tissue, taken before any cancer treatment. These receptors were taken from a male donor at least 60 years old with stage I lung adenocarcinoma. Each CDR3 is given with its conserved first and last residue. The D gene is left open where the match is weak. Not every row has a clone size; where given, it reads once, few, many or a size class.

hyperexpanded	15	TRBV11-3	TRBD1	TRBJ1-2	CASSSAPQGDYGYTF	TGTGCCAGCAGCAGCGCCCCACAGGGGGACTATGGCTACACCTTC
NA	14	TRBV30	NA	TRBJ2-3	CAWSVFRGKDTQYF	TGTGCCTGGAGTGTGTTCAGGGGAAAAGATACGCAGTATTTT
few	15	TRBV11-3	TRBD1	TRBJ2-7	CASSSPGQGVYEQYF	TGTGCCAGCAGCTCACCGGGACAGGGGGTTTACGAGCAGTACTTC
NA	15	TRBV10-3	NA	TRBJ2-5	CASSEMRQGGQTQYF	TGTGCCAGCAGTGAGATGAGACAGGGAGGCCAGACCCAGTACTTC
few	14	TRBV5-1	NA	TRBJ1-1	CASSPDSRNTEAFF	TGCGCCAGCAGCCCAGACAGCCGGAACACTGAAGCTTTCTTT
NA	15	TRBV19	NA	TRBJ1-5	CASRGRQALNQPQHF	TGTGCCAGTAGGGGGCGGCAGGCCCTCAATCAGCCCCAGCATTTT
medium-sized	15	TRBV11-3	TRBD1	TRBJ1-1	CASSSTGGGGTEAFF	TGTGCCAGCAGCTCCACAGGGGGTGGGGGCACTGAAGCTTTCTTT
few	16	TRBV6-1	NA	TRBJ1-5	CASSEAEGNSNQPQHF	TGTGCCAGCAGTGAAGCAGAGGGGAATAGCAATCAGCCCCAGCATTTT
NA	14	TRBV18	NA	TRBJ1-5	CASSPLRGDQPQHF	TGTGCCAGCTCACCACTAAGGGGGGATCAGCCCCAGCATTTT
NA	14	TRBV5-1	NA	TRBJ2-7	CASSLVPAGLEQYF	TGCGCCAGCAGCTTGGTTCCGGCCGGGCTGGAGCAGTACTTC
NA	14	TRBV19	NA	TRBJ2-3	CASSIDKQADTQYF	TGTGCCAGTAGTATAGATAAACAGGCAGATACGCAGTATTTT
medium-sized	14	TRBV6-8	TRBD1	TRBJ1-1	CASSFDRGNTEAFF	TGTGCCAGCAGTTTCGACAGGGGTAACACTGAAGCTTTCTTT
few	15	TRBV11-1	NA	TRBJ2-3	CASSQDKRITDTQYF	TGTGCCAGCAGCCAAGATAAGCGGATCACAGATACGCAGTATTTT
NA	13	TRBV9	NA	TRBJ2-7	CASRDPPGGKQYF	TGTGCCAGCAGGGACCCTCCTGGAGGAAAGCAGTACTTC
NA	17	TRBV10-3	NA	TRBJ1-6	CAISESPATDVNSPLHF	TGTGCCATCAGTGAGTCCCCCGCGACGGATGTTAATTCACCCCTCCACTTT
NA	14	TRBV10-3	NA	TRBJ2-3	CAISEGGGWDTQYF	TGTGCCATCAGTGAGGGGGGAGGATGGGATACGCAGTATTTT
few	14	TRBV6-8	NA	TRBJ1-4	CASSPISTNEKLFF	TGTGCCAGCAGCCCCATTTCAACTAATGAAAAACTGTTTTTT
few	14	TRBV11-3	TRBD1	TRBJ2-7	CASTPGTGAYEQYF	TGTGCCAGCACCCCTGGGACAGGAGCCTACGAGCAGTACTTC
few	13	TRBV9	NA	TRBJ1-2	CASTSQDYYGYTF	TGTGCCAGCACAAGTCAGGACTACTATGGCTACACCTTC
few	18	TRBV11-3	NA	TRBJ1-2	CASSPPNMRALNNYGYTF	TGTGCCAGCAGCCCCCCCAATATGAGGGCCCTCAATAACTATGGCTACACCTTC
NA	15	TRBV10-2	NA	TRBJ2-2	CASRAGTQGTGELFF	TGCGCCAGCAGGGCCGGGACACAGGGTACCGGGGAGCTGTTTTTT